The next 24 T cell receptor beta chains were all read from a single sample in a study of cytomegalovirus exposure and HLA in healthy donors. PCR involved 60 Vbeta and 13 Jbeta primers. Sequenced by immunoSEQ multiplex PCR; TCRdb stores in-frame clones only, minus some. The data contain nearly 70,000 clones, 74% of them singletons. The sequenced material came from PBMCs. These receptors were collected from a woman aged 55 to 70 in good health and CMV-seropositive.

This chain joins TRBV30 and TRBJ1-3, with TRBD1 matching over 9 bases. Germline V lookup: CDR1 GTSNPN, CDR2 SVGIG (reference sequence). The J segment lost 4 bases and the V segment lost 2 bases, leaving 6 bases of the junction unmatched. The CDR3 contains 15 residues. CDR3 nucleotide sequence: TGTGCCTGGAGTTCAACAGGGGGCGCAGGAAACACCATATATTTT. As protein: CAWSSTGGAGNTIYF.

This chain links TRBV14 with TRBJ2-7, with D possibly being TRBD2 (6 bases). CDR1 and CDR2 from the germline V gene are SGHDN and FVKESK. This CDR3 has 15 residues. Deletions cut 1 base from V and 1 base from J, with 11 bases between. This chain's CDR3 is CASSQGLEGSYEQYF. The CDR3 nucleotides read TGTGCCAGCAGCCAAGGACTGGAGGGGTCCTACGAGCAGTACTTC.

The V call is TRBV5-6, the J call TRBJ2-7, with D unresolved. Germline V gene lookup returns CDR1 SGHDT and CDR2 YYEEEE. With 4 bases removed from V and 0 bases from J, the gap between germline ends came to 17 bases. This CDR3 contains 16 residues. CDR3 DNA sequence: TGTGCCAGCAGCCGCCGAATCGACGGAGACTCCTACGAGCAGTACTTC. Protein sequence: CASSRRIDGDSYEQYF.

CDR3 in amino acids: CAWSVRGGSSPLHF. DNA of the CDR3: TGTGCCTGGAGTGTACGGGGGGGCTCTTCACCCCTCCACTTT. The gene calls are TRBV30 and TRBJ1-6; tentative D call: TRBD1 (6 bases). The V gene lost 0 bases and the J gene lost 9 bases, with 12 bases spanning the gap. The CDR3 is made up of 14 amino acids. The germline CDR1 and CDR2 sequences are GTSNPN and SVGIG (reference sequence). Using reference TRBV30 and TRBJ1-6 for the parts outside the CDR3, the full variable domain is SQTIHQWPATLVQPVGSPLSLECTVEGTSNPNLYWYRQAAGRGLQLLFYSVGIGQISSEVPQNLSASRPQDRQFILSSKKLLLSDSGFYLCAWSVRGGSSPLHFGNGTRLTVT.

V is TRBV4-1 and J is TRBJ2-7; TRBD2 matches at 7 bases. The J segment lost 1 base and the V segment lost 0 bases, leaving 6 bases of the junction unmatched. This CDR3 is built from 16 residues. Germline V gene data show CDR1 as MGHRA and CDR2 as YSYEKL. The DNA for the CDR3 is TGCGCCAGCAGCCAAGATACTCCGGGAGGTTCCTACGAGCAGTACTTC. Translated, it gives CASSQDTPGGSYEQYF.

The V and J genes are TRBV2 and TRBJ2-3; 10 bases fit TRBD2. The ends lost 6 bases at V and 4 bases at J; junction bases unmatched: 7. The CDR3 length is 15 residues. CDR1 is SNHLY and CDR2 is FYNNEI in the germline V gene. The CDR3 nucleotides read TGTGCCAGCAGAGATGGACTAGCGGAGGCAGATACGCAGTATTTT. It yields the protein CASRDGLAEADTQYF. Complete variable domain (other parts from reference TRBV2 and TRBJ2-3): EPEVTQTPSHQVTQMGQEVILRCVPISNHLYFYWYRQILGQKVEFLVSFYNNEISEKSEIFDDQFSVERPDGSNFTLKIRSTKLEDSAMYFCASRDGLAEADTQYFGPGTRLTVL.

This clone has only a few counts. This chain uses TRBV2 with TRBJ2-1, with D possibly being TRBD1 (5 bases). This CDR3 contains 15 residues. Germline V gene data show CDR1 as SNHLY and CDR2 as FYNNEI. V was clipped by 2 bases and J by 7 bases, with 15 bases between them. As DNA, the CDR3 is TGTGCCAGCAGTGAATATCTCAGGGCTGGTAATGAGCAGTTCTTC. It specifies CASSEYLRAGNEQFF.

The J gene is TRBJ2-3, the V gene TRBV9; the D is unclear. Deletions cut 0 bases from V and 0 bases from J, with 5 bases between. CDR3 length: 14 residues. In germline, CDR1 is SGDLS, CDR2 YYNGEE. CDR3 DNA sequence: TGTGCCAGCAGCGTAGCGAGTAGCACAGATACGCAGTATTTT. Protein: CASSVASSTDTQYF. Variable domain in full (rest from reference TRBV9 and TRBJ2-3): DSGVTQTPKHLITATGQRVTLRCSPRSGDLSVYWYQQSLDQGLQFLIQYYNGEERAKGNILERFSAQQFPDLHSELNLSSLELGDSALYFCASSVASSTDTQYFGPGTRLTVL.

V usage is TRBV13 and J usage is TRBJ2-2, with D perhaps TRBD2 (5 bases). The CDR3 spans 15 residues. CDR1 and CDR2 from the germline V gene are PRHDT and FYEKMQ (reference sequence). V lost 6 bases, J lost 4 bases, and 15 bases lay in between. CDR3 residues: CASSPGGLFTGELFF. As DNA, the CDR3 is TGTGCCAGCAGTCCGGGCGGACTCTTCACCGGGGAGCTGTTTTTT.

The chain couples TRBV18 to TRBJ2-5; 7 bases are shared with TRBD2. The J call may be mistaken, given a closer DNA end match to TRBJ2-7. In germline, CDR1 is KGHSH, CDR2 LQKENI. The CDR3 has 16 amino acids. As DNA, the CDR3 is TGTGCCAGCTCCTCCCAATGGGAGGGAATGCCCTACGAGCAGTACTTC. It translates to CASSSQWEGMPYEQYF.

The V call is TRBV5-1, the J call TRBJ1-2, with TRBD1 as a possible D gene (6 bases). This CDR3 is built from 13 residues. Germline CDR1 and CDR2: SGHRS and YFSETQ. Trimming removed 6 bases at V and 2 bases at J, with 11 bases between. For the CDR3, the DNA is TGCGCCAGCAATCTAGGGGGAAACTATGGCTACACCTTC. Translated: CASNLGGNYGYTF. Variable domain in full (rest from reference TRBV5-1 and TRBJ1-2): KAGVTQTPRYLIKTRGQQVTLSCSPISGHRSVSWYQQTPGQGLQFLFEYFSETQRNKGNFPGRFSGRQFSNSRSEMNVSTLELGDSALYLCASNLGGNYGYTFGSGTRLTVV.

The rearrangement links TRBV5-1 to TRBJ2-1; maybe TRBD2 (6 bases). The CDR3 is 16 amino acids. Trimming shortened V by 4 bases and J by 0 bases, and 14 bases separated the two germline ends. Looked up from germline, CDR1 is SGHRS and CDR2 is YFSETQ. CDR3: CASSPGRGSSYNEQFF. Written as DNA, the CDR3 is TGCGCCAGCAGCCCGGGGCGGGGAAGCTCCTACAATGAGCAGTTCTTC.

The V call is TRBV18, the J call TRBJ1-2; tentatively, D is TRBD1 (6 bases). Trimming removed 2 bases from V and 4 bases from J, with 17 bases in between. The CDR3 totals 16 residues. Looked up from germline, CDR1 is KGHSH and CDR2 is LQKENI. CDR3 residues: CASSPKSNRDTYGYTF. The CDR3, as DNA: TGTGCCAGCTCACCAAAGTCCAACCGGGACACCTATGGCTACACCTTC.

The gene calls are TRBV6-6 and TRBJ1-1, with D tentatively TRBD1 (6 bases). V gave up 5 bases and J gave up 10 bases, with 14 bases separating them. This CDR3 comprises 12 residues. The germline V gene has CDR1 MNHNY and CDR2 SVGAGI (reference sequence). The CDR3 spells CASSTTGFAAFF. Written as DNA, the CDR3 is TGTGCCAGCAGTACGACAGGTTTCGCAGCTTTCTTT.

The CDR3 region has the DNA TGTGCCAGTAGTACGCACGGAGCTAACTATGGCTACACCTTC. Its protein is CASSTHGANYGYTF. The chain couples TRBV19 to TRBJ1-2; no clear D gene. Trimming left V 4 bases short and J 0 bases short, with 9 bases between. There are 14 residues in the CDR3. CDR1 LNHDA and CDR2 SQIVND come from the germline V gene (reference sequence).

V and J are TRBV11-2 and TRBJ2-3; possible D gene TRBD2, 6 bases. Trimming took off 1 base at V and 11 bases at J, with 10 bases between the two ends. This CDR3 is 12 amino acids long. From germline, CDR1 is SGHAT and CDR2 FQNNGV. The DNA of the CDR3 is TGTGCCAGCAGCTTAGGACTAGACATGCAGTATTTT. Its translation is CASSLGLDMQYF.

The chain carries TRBV6-1 and TRBJ2-7, with 11 nucleotides matching TRBD1. This CDR3 is built from 15 residues. J was trimmed by 2 bases and V by 6 bases; bases with no gene match: 6. From germline, CDR1 is MNHNS and CDR2 SASEGT. The CDR3 here is CASSKGTGGPYEQYF. CDR3 coding DNA: TGTGCCAGCAGCAAAGGGACAGGGGGGCCCTACGAGCAGTACTTC.

This clone has only a few counts. The chain combines TRBV6-5 with TRBJ1-3, with D possibly being TRBD1 (5 bases). Germline CDR1 MNHEY, CDR2 SVGAGI. The CDR3 consists of 16 residues. V was trimmed by 1 base and J by 3 bases, leaving 13 bases between them. CDR3 in DNA: TGTGCCAGCAGTTACTTCAGGGAATTAGGTGGAAACACCATATATTTT. Translating it yields CASSYFRELGGNTIYF.

The DNA of the CDR3 is TGTGCCAGCGGGGGGGGCTCTGGAAACACCATATATTTT. Amino acids: CASGGGSGNTIYF. The genes are TRBV6-5 and TRBJ1-3, with D tentatively TRBD1 (5 bases). Trimming stripped 8 bases from V and 0 bases from J, with 8 bases between. Germline V gives CDR1 MNHEY, CDR2 SVGAGI. The CDR3 loop spans 13 amino acids.

V gene TRBV9 combines with J gene TRBJ1-2, with TRBD1 as a possible D gene (6 bases). V was pared by 4 bases and J by 1 base, with 17 bases between. The CDR3 contains 16 residues. Germline V gene lookup returns CDR1 SGDLS and CDR2 YYNGEE. The CDR3 DNA sequence: TGTGCCAGCAGCCCCACGGGGGGCCGGGGTAACTATGGCTACACCTTC. It codes for CASSPTGGRGNYGYTF.

In its sample, this clone was seen once. This chain joins TRBV6-5 and TRBJ2-2; D not certain. This CDR3 spans 14 amino acids. Between the trimmed V and J ends, which lost 7 bases and 3 bases, there was a span of 12 bases. Per germline, CDR1 MNHEY and CDR2 SVGAGI. In DNA, the CDR3 is TGTGCCAGCAAAAACCTCCCAGACACCGGGGAGCTGTTTTTT. Translation gives CASKNLPDTGELFF.

CDR3 in amino acids: CASSPTGVNEKLFF. The CDR3, as DNA: TGTGCCAGCTCGCCGACAGGGGTAAATGAAAAACTGTTTTTT. The chain couples TRBV18 to TRBJ1-4; 8 bases match TRBD1. Germline CDR1 is KGHSH and CDR2 is LQKENI. The V and J ends lost 6 bases and 5 bases, in that order; junction bases with no gene match: 5. The CDR3 sequence is 14 residues long.

This sequence joins TRBV5-6 and TRBJ1-2, with D tentatively TRBD1 (5 bases). Trimming removed 0 bases from V and 2 bases from J, with 8 bases in between. The CDR3 is made up of 14 amino acids. In germline, CDR1 is SGHDT, CDR2 YYEEEE. The DNA for the CDR3 is TGTGCCAGCAGCTTGGGGCGGGGGAACTATGGCTACACCTTC. Amino acids: CASSLGRGNYGYTF. The full variable domain, its missing parts supplied by reference TRBV5-6 and TRBJ1-2, is DAGVTQSPTHLIKTRGQQVTLRCSPKSGHDTVSWYQQALGQGPQFIFQYYEEEERQRGNFPDRFSGHQFPNYSSELNVNALLLGDSALYLCASSLGRGNYGYTFGSGTRLTVV.

Of note for this clone: Compared with germline, one end of the junction differs, possibly owing to a read error. V usage is TRBV5-1 and J usage is TRBJ1-2; D perhaps matches TRBD1 (6 bases). Per the germline V gene, CDR1 is SGHRS and CDR2 is YFSETQ. CDR3 length: 13 residues. This CDR3 reads CASSLTGTSGFTF. In DNA form, the CDR3 reads TGCGCCAGCAGCTTAACAGGGACATCTGGCTTCACCTTC. The full variable domain, in which reference TRBV5-1 and TRBJ1-2 provide the parts outside the CDR3, is KAGVTQTPRYLIKTRGQQVTLSCSPISGHRSVSWYQQTPGQGLQFLFEYFSETQRNKGNFPGRFSGRQFSNSRSEMNVSTLELGDSALYLCASSLTGTSGFTFGSGTRLTVV.